Listed below are T cell receptor beta chains from one sample, sequenced in a study of CD8+ T cells in alopecia areata. Method: immunoSEQ multiplex PCR; TCRdb's copy keeps in-frame clones and lacks some. Among 15,000 to 20,000 clones listed, around 60% were seen once. Source: skin, taken at week 4, from a patient treated with tofacitinib. These receptors all come from a human donor with alopecia areata. Each CDR3 is given with its conserved first and last residue. Fields, in order: CDR3 length, D gene, V gene, J gene, clone size, CDR3 DNA, CDR3 protein. A D gene is named only where the DNA matches it firmly. Part of the rows lack a size; the others show once, few, many or a class for expanded clones.

15	.	TRBV2	TRBJ1-2	few	TGTGCCAGCAGCGGAGGACGTACATGGGGCTATGGCTACACCTTC	CASSGGRTWGYGYTF
14	.	TRBV7-8	TRBJ1-5	.	TGTGCCAGCAGCCAGACTTATAGCAATCAGCCCCAGCATTTT	CASSQTYSNQPQHF
15	.	TRBV19	TRBJ2-2	.	TGTGCCAGTAGTAAGGGAGTGCTGAACACCGGGGAGCTGTTTTTT	CASSKGVLNTGELFF
15	.	TRBV7-6	TRBJ2-1	.	TGTGCCAGCAGCTATACCGGGACGGGTTACAATGAGCAGTTCTTC	CASSYTGTGYNEQFF
15	TRBD2	TRBV5-1	TRBJ2-3	few	TGCGCCAGCAGCCTCGGACTAGCGGGGACAGATACGCAGTATTTT	CASSLGLAGTDTQYF
14	.	TRBV5-1	TRBJ2-5	once	TGCGCCAGCAGCTTGAATGGCGGGCTAGAGACCCAGTACTTC	CASSLNGGLETQYF
17	TRBD2	TRBV4-2	TRBJ2-5	.	TGTGCCAGCAGCCAAGGGCGATGGGGCGGGGGGGAAGAGACCCAGTACTTC	CASSQGRWGGGEETQYF
22	TRBD2	TRBV4-1	TRBJ2-6	.	TGCGCCAGCAGCCAAGCCCTCTCCCCCCCCGGGGGACTAGGCTCTGGGGCCAACGTCCTGACTTTC	CASSQALSPPGGLGSGANVLTF
16	.	TRBV5-1	TRBJ1-1	.	TGCGCCAGCAGCTTGGGCAGGGGTCTACTCAACACTGAAGCTTTCTTT	CASSLGRGLLNTEAFF
15	TRBD1	TRBV6-5	TRBJ1-1	.	TGTGCCTACCGGGGGGACAGGCACCCTGACACTGAAGCTTTCTTT	CAYRGDRHPDTEAFF
13	.	TRBV5-1	TRBJ2-1	.	TGCGCCAGCAGCTTTGGGGGCCGAAGTGAGCAGTTCTTC	CASSFGGRSEQFF
14	TRBD2	TRBV27	TRBJ2-1	.	TGTGCCAGCAGTTATAGCGGGGACTACAATGAGCAGTTCTTC	CASSYSGDYNEQFF
15	.	TRBV30	TRBJ2-1	.	TGTGCCTGGACCTCGAGACAGGTCCGCTACAATGAGCAGTTCTTC	CAWTSRQVRYNEQFF
15	.	TRBV6-5	TRBJ1-6	.	TGTGCCAGCAAGAGAGAGGGCGCCTATAATTCACCCCTCCACTTT	CASKREGAYNSPLHF
14	.	TRBV7-9	TRBJ2-7	.	TGTGCCAGCAGCTTAGACCCGCTAGCCTACGAGCAGTACTTC	CASSLDPLAYEQYF
17	.	TRBV18	TRBJ1-1	.	TGTGCCAGCTCACCCACGGGGGGCGCCCCGTGGAACACTGAAGCTTTCTTT	CASSPTGGAPWNTEAFF
16	.	TRBV27	TRBJ1-3	.	TGTGCCAGCAGTTTACGCCCCGGACTCTCTGGAAACACCATATATTTT	CASSLRPGLSGNTIYF
13	.	TRBV29-1	TRBJ1-5	.	TGCAGCGCCAGTACCGGGGTAGTTCAGCCCCAGCATTTT	CSASTGVVQPQHF
15	.	TRBV13	TRBJ1-2	medium-sized	TGTGCCAGCAGCTTAGGCCTTCGGGATGGCTATGGCTACACCTTC	CASSLGLRDGYGYTF
14	.	TRBV18	TRBJ1-2	few	TGTGCCAGCTCACGGCGCTCGGGCACGTATGGCTACACCTTC	CASSRRSGTYGYTF
17	TRBD1	TRBV11-2	TRBJ2-2	.	TGTGCCAGCAGCTTAGCCCCGGGACAGTTTAACACCGGGGAGCTGTTTTTT	CASSLAPGQFNTGELFF
16	TRBD1	TRBV11-2	TRBJ2-2	.	TGTGCCAGCAGCTCGGGGGGACAGGGGAAAACCGGGGAGCTGTTTTTT	CASSSGGQGKTGELFF
14	.	TRBV6-5	TRBJ1-1	few	TGTGCCAGCAGTTACGGTGGGGGGCCAGCTGAAGCTTTCTTT	CASSYGGGPAEAFF
18	TRBD1	TRBV5-1	TRBJ2-3	few	TGCGCCAGCAGCTCTAGGGGGCGGACAGGGACCGGCACAGATACGCAGTATTTT	CASSSRGRTGTGTDTQYF
16	TRBD1	TRBV5-4	TRBJ2-1	.	TGTGCCAGCAGCTTGCCCGGGACAGGGTCAGCGTATGAGCAGTTCTTC	CASSLPGTGSAYEQFF
15	TRBD1	TRBV30	TRBJ2-7	few	TGTGCCTGGAGTGTATATAGACAGGGGGGCTACGAGCAGTACTTC	CAWSVYRQGGYEQYF
12	TRBD1	TRBV29-1	TRBJ2-7	.	TGCAGCGTCCAAAGCGGACAGGCTTCGCAGTACTTC	CSVQSGQASQYF
14	.	TRBV6-1	TRBJ2-7	.	TGTGCCAGCACATACACAGCGAGCTCCTACGAGCAGTACTTC	CASTYTASSYEQYF
15	.	TRBV18	TRBJ1-1	.	TGTGCCAGCTCATCGCTACAGATCTCGAACACTGAAGCTTTCTTT	CASSSLQISNTEAFF
17	.	TRBV28	TRBJ1-6	few	TGTGCCAGCAGTTCGTTACAGAAAACCAGTTATAATTCACCCCTCCACTTT	CASSSLQKTSYNSPLHF
16	.	TRBV18	TRBJ2-2	.	TGTGCCAGCTCACCATTTTGGAGACATTACACCGGGGAGCTGTTTTTT	CASSPFWRHYTGELFF
14	.	TRBV19	TRBJ2-7	.	TGTGCCAGTAGTACGCGGGACTCCCGGGGCGAGCAGTACTTC	CASSTRDSRGEQYF
12	TRBD1	TRBV9	TRBJ1-6	.	TGTGCCAGCGGGAGGGGGCGTTCACCCCTCCACTTT	CASGRGRSPLHF
13	.	TRBV7-2	TRBJ2-3	.	TGTGCCAGCAGCTTAGCGTTCACAGATACGCAGTATTTT	CASSLAFTDTQYF
14	.	TRBV9	TRBJ2-1	.	TGTGCCAGCAGCGTAGCTACCCGAAACAATGAGCAGTTCTTC	CASSVATRNNEQFF
15	.	TRBV9	TRBJ2-5	.	TGTGCCAGCAGCGTAGTTGCGGGGATGGCGGAGACCCAGTACTTC	CASSVVAGMAETQYF
15	TRBD1	TRBV6-5	TRBJ1-2	few	TGTGCCAGCAGTTACAAACCGGGACAGGGGCTAGGCTACACCTTC	CASSYKPGQGLGYTF
14	.	TRBV6-5	TRBJ1-3	.	TGTGCCAGCAGCCCTAGCTATTCTGGAAACACCATATATTTT	CASSPSYSGNTIYF
16	TRBD1	TRBV4-1	TRBJ1-6	few	TGCGCCAGCAGCCAAGATATGGGACAGGGCTTTTCACCCCTCCACTTT	CASSQDMGQGFSPLHF
14	.	TRBV19	TRBJ1-1	.	TGTGCCAGTCTCCGATGGGGCTTAAGCACTGAAGCTTTCTTT	CASLRWGLSTEAFF
13	.	TRBV6-1	TRBJ1-2	.	TGTGCCAGCAGCCGAGGGGGGGAGGGTGGCTACACCTTC	CASSRGGEGGYTF
16	TRBD2	TRBV30	TRBJ2-7	few	TGTGCCTGGAGTCCGAGGGGGACTAGCCGCTCCTACGAGCAGTACTTC	CAWSPRGTSRSYEQYF
13	.	TRBV4-1	TRBJ2-1	once	TGCGCCAGCAGCCGCGGACAGCACAATGAGCAGTTCTTC	CASSRGQHNEQFF
16	TRBD1	TRBV5-1	TRBJ2-7	once	TGCGCCAGCAGCCGTCTTGGGACAGGGGAGGTCTACGAGCAGTACTTC	CASSRLGTGEVYEQYF
11	.	TRBV20-1	TRBJ2-7	.	TGCAGTGCTAGCAGCGGCTACGAGCAGTACTTC	CSASSGYEQYF
11	.	TRBV6-1	TRBJ1-1	.	TGTGCCAGCAGTGACTTGGGTGAAGCTTTCTTT	CASSDLGEAFF
15	TRBD1	TRBV11-2	TRBJ2-1	.	TGTGCCAGCAGCCGAGGGACAGGGAGGTACAATGAGCAGTTCTTC	CASSRGTGRYNEQFF
14	.	TRBV27	TRBJ2-7	.	TGTGCCAGCAGACACGGAGGGGCTTCCTACGAGCAGTACTTC	CASRHGGASYEQYF
17	.	TRBV7-2	TRBJ2-7	.	TGTGCCAGCAGCTTAGCCGTCGGCCCAGTTAGCTCCTACGAGCAGTACTTC	CASSLAVGPVSSYEQYF
16	TRBD2	TRBV28	TRBJ2-5	.	TGTGCCAGCAGTTTCCTAAACCGGGACTACCAAGAGACCCGGTACTTC	CASSFLNRDYQETRYF
15	TRBD2	TRBV9	TRBJ2-1	.	TGTGCCAGCAGCGTAACTAGCGGGAGGGCCGGGGAGCAGTTCTTC	CASSVTSGRAGEQFF
16	.	TRBV7-8	TRBJ1-1	.	TGTGCCAGCAGCTTAGGGGGGGCCACCTTGAACACTGAAGCTTTCTTT	CASSLGGATLNTEAFF
17	TRBD1	TRBV5-5	TRBJ2-7	few	TGTGCCAGCAGCTCCCACCCGGTTTCTGGGACAGCCTACGAGCAGTACTTC	CASSSHPVSGTAYEQYF
13	.	TRBV6-1	TRBJ1-2	few	TGTGCCAGCAGTGAACAAGGTCCCTGGGGCTACACCTTC	CASSEQGPWGYTF
15	.	TRBV4-1	TRBJ2-2	.	TGCGCCAGCAGCCAAGTAGGGCCGAACACCGGGGAGCTGTTTTTT	CASSQVGPNTGELFF